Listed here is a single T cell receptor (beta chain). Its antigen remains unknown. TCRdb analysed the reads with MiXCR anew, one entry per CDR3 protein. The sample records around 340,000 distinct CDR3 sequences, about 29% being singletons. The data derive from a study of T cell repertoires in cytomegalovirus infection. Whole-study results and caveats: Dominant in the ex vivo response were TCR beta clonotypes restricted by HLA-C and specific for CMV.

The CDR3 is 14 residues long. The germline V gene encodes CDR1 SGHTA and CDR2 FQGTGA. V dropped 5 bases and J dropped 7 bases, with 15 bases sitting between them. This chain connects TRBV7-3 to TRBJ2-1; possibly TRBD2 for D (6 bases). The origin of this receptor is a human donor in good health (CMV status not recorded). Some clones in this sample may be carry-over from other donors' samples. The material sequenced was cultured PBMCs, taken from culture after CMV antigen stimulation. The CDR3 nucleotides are TGTGCCAGCAGCCCCGACGGGAGTTTGAATGAGCAGTTCTTC. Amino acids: CASSPDGSLNEQFF. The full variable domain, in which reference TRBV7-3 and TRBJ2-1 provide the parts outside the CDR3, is GAGVSQTPSNKVTEKGKYVELRCDPISGHTALYWYRQSLGQGPEFLIYFQGTGAADDSGLPNDRFFAVRPEGSVSTLKIQRTERGDSAVYLCASSPDGSLNEQFFGPGTRLTVL.